This is a list of T cell receptor beta chains from one sample in a study of blood T cell repertoires in COVID-19. Profiled with immunoSEQ multiplex PCR; TCRdb holds only in-frame clones, not every one. The sample consists of approximately 92,000 clones, around four fifths of them appearing once. What was sequenced was peripheral blood. The receptors come from a middle-aged man with acute or convalescent COVID-19. The CDR3 runs from the conserved cysteine through the conserved F or W. A D gene is named only where the DNA matches it firmly. Expanded clones are given a class, and other clones once, few, many or no size at all.

len	abundance	v_gene	d_gene	j_gene	CDR3aa	CDR3nt
15	.	TRBV6-5	.	TRBJ1-6	CASSYTGRGNSPLHF	TGTGCCAGCAGTTACACGGGCCGAGGGAATTCACCCCTCCACTTT
12	.	TRBV3-1/TRBV3-2	.	TRBJ1-4	CASSQDTEKLFF	TGTGCCAGCAGCCAAGACACAGAAAAACTGTTTTTT
16	once	TRBV6-2/TRBV6-3	TRBD2	TRBJ2-1	CASSYPGAGGHNEQFF	TGTGCCAGCAGTTACCCCGGGGCGGGGGGGCACAATGAGCAGTTCTTC
15	.	TRBV5-4	.	TRBJ2-6	CASSLQRPGANVLTF	TGTGCCAGCAGCTTGCAGAGGCCTGGGGCCAACGTCCTGACTTTC
15	.	TRBV10-3	TRBD2	TRBJ2-2	CAIDEGGRDTGELFF	TGTGCCATCGATGAGGGAGGGCGGGACACCGGGGAGCTGTTTTTT
15	once	TRBV18	.	TRBJ2-7	CASSPLEAVPNEQYF	TGTGCCAGCTCTCCTCTGGAGGCAGTCCCCAACGAGCAGTACTTC
15	.	TRBV3-1/TRBV3-2	TRBD2	TRBJ2-5	CASSHSTSGSETQYF	TGTGCCAGCAGCCATTCGACTAGCGGGAGCGAGACCCAGTACTTC
14	.	TRBV2	.	TRBJ1-2	CASTETTGIHGYTF	TGTGCCAGCACCGAAACCACAGGGATCCATGGCTACACCTTC
13	.	TRBV18	TRBD1	TRBJ1-2	CASSSGGNYGYTF	TGTGCCAGCTCATCAGGGGGGAACTATGGCTACACCTTC
17	.	TRBV2	.	TRBJ1-4	CASSEDLNAVEREKLFF	TGTGCCAGCAGCGAAGACTTGAACGCGGTCGAGCGTGAAAAACTGTTTTTT
15	.	TRBV6-5	TRBD1	TRBJ2-5	CATIRTGGIRETQYF	TGTGCCACCATAAGGACAGGGGGGATTCGGGAGACCCAGTACTTC
19	.	TRBV4-3	TRBD2	TRBJ2-2	CASSQDAGISGSRDGELFF	TGCGCCAGCAGCCAAGATGCCGGGATTAGCGGGAGTCGGGACGGGGAGCTGTTTTTT
16	.	TRBV18	.	TRBJ1-4	CASSHNSGHRGEKLFF	TGTGCCAGCTCACACAATTCTGGACACAGAGGTGAAAAACTGTTTTTT
12	.	TRBV30	TRBD1	TRBJ1-3	CAWKYRGNTIYF	TGTGCCTGGAAGTACAGGGGTAACACCATATATTTT
16	.	TRBV7-9	TRBD1	TRBJ2-1	CASSVFGTGSHNEQFF	TGTGCCAGCAGCGTCTTCGGGACAGGGTCCCACAATGAGCAGTTCTTC
14	.	TRBV28	TRBD1	TRBJ1-5	CASSSTGGRQPQHF	TGTGCCAGCAGTTCGACAGGGGGGAGGCAGCCCCAGCATTTT
13	.	TRBV28	TRBD1	TRBJ2-7	CASSFHRGYEQYF	TGTGCCAGCAGTTTCCACAGGGGGTACGAGCAGTACTTC
13	.	TRBV10-3	TRBD1	TRBJ1-2	CAISGTGNYGYTF	TGTGCCATCAGTGGGACAGGGAACTATGGCTACACCTTC
15	few	TRBV18	TRBD1	TRBJ1-4	CASSPPQGAVEKLFF	TGTGCCAGCTCACCCCCTCAGGGGGCTGTCGAAAAACTGTTTTTT
15	.	TRBV9	TRBD1	TRBJ2-2	CASSYRQGDTGELFF	TGTGCCAGCAGCTACAGACAGGGGGACACCGGGGAGCTGTTTTTT